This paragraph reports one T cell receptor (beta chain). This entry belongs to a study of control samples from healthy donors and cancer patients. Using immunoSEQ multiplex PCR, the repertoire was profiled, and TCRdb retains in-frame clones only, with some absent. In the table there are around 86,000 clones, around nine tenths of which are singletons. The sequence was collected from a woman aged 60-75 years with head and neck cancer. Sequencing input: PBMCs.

CDR3 DNA: TGTGCCAGCAGTTACTCCGACAGGAACACTGAAGCTTTCTTT. Translated, it gives CASSYSDRNTEAFF. The gene calls are TRBV6-6 and TRBJ1-1; tentatively, D is TRBD1 (5 bases). The CDR3 covers 14 residues. V was cut by 0 bases and J by 1 base, with 6 bases left in between. The germline V gene has CDR1 MNHNY and CDR2 SVGAGI (reference sequence).